The rows below give T cell receptor beta chains drawn from one sample of a study of T-cell reconstitution after alpha-beta-depleted transplantation in children. Each CDR3 protein gets one entry after TCRdb re-called the PCR reads with MiXCR. The sample shows hundreds of thousands of distinct CDR3 sequences, around 10% of them seen only once. Here the sequenced sample was PBMCs from the stem cell graft donor, taken from the stem cell graft. All receptors come from a human donor who donated a stem cell graft to a child with acute lymphoblastic leukemia. Both conserved end residues are part of each CDR3. D genes are given only for firm matches.

v_call	j_call	d_call	cdr3_aa
TRBV6-2/TRBV6-3	TRBJ1-6	-	CASTNRLEGSPLHF
TRBV7-6	TRBJ2-5	-	CASSLGQLKETQYF
TRBV29-1	TRBJ2-2	TRBD2	CSGAGAGGELFF
TRBV4-1	TRBJ1-4	-	CASSQGSSTNEKLFF
TRBV27	TRBJ2-4	-	CASTGAKNIQYF
TRBV20-1	TRBJ1-1	TRBD1	CSAGGRTGAPEAFF
TRBV20-1	TRBJ2-7	TRBD1	CSATNRGLTYEQYF
TRBV20-1	TRBJ2-5	-	CSAGTRRETQYF
TRBV29-1	TRBJ1-1	-	CSVEVSQNTEAFF
TRBV3-1	TRBJ1-5	-	CASSQGVQPQHF
TRBV2	TRBJ2-7	-	CASSAGESGAYEQYF
TRBV11-2	TRBJ2-1	TRBD1	CASSPLTGGEQFF
TRBV5-1	TRBJ2-5	-	CASSQSGGGVETQYF
TRBV6-1	TRBJ1-2	TRBD1	CASRWTGGFLEGYTF
TRBV20-1	TRBJ2-4	-	CSAIGARGFGEYF
TRBV4-1	TRBJ2-5	TRBD2	CASSQEDSGGQETQYF
TRBV16	TRBJ1-2	-	CASSQSRNGYTF
TRBV29-1	TRBJ2-1	-	CSVEERGSYNEQFF
TRBV5-6	TRBJ1-5	TRBD1	CASSSGLGGGGNQPQHF
TRBV7-6	TRBJ2-1	TRBD1	CASSLRGQTSEQFF
TRBV3-1	TRBJ2-1	-	CASSRTGRGDEQFF
TRBV5-5	TRBJ2-7	-	CASSFGASYEQYF
TRBV10-1	TRBJ1-5	-	CASSTGRDQPQHF
TRBV5-1	TRBJ1-1	-	CASSLGLDIKALAFF
TRBV27	TRBJ2-3	TRBD2	CASRPPGLPSDTQYF
TRBV7-9	TRBJ2-2	TRBD1	CASSPRTGDAVGELFF
TRBV5-1	TRBJ1-2	-	CASSFFHREVEIYGYTF
TRBV11-2	TRBJ2-2	-	CASSLGQGIANTGELFF
TRBV9	TRBJ1-3	-	CASSVGVASGNTIYF
TRBV20-1	TRBJ2-1	TRBD2	CSASGGGLTYNEQFF
TRBV7-8	TRBJ2-4	-	CASSLEGLAKNIQYF
TRBV20-1	TRBJ2-3	TRBD2	CSARVLPGLAFTDTQYF
TRBV20-1	TRBJ1-5	-	CSAHQLGRGSEPQHF
TRBV3-1	TRBJ2-7	TRBD2	CASSQASGGPYEQYF
TRBV30	TRBJ1-2	-	CAWTDSINYGYTF
TRBV12-3/TRBV12-4	TRBJ2-1	TRBD1	CAIRAGRGRDRDWFF
TRBV27	TRBJ2-5	-	CASRLLGAGETQYF
TRBV6-5	TRBJ1-2	TRBD1	CASSYSIIPGGVYGYTF
TRBV7-7	TRBJ2-2	-	CASSQTSANTGELFF
TRBV5-1	TRBJ1-1	-	CASSLLMDLNTEAFF
TRBV11-1	TRBJ2-3	-	CASSLNGNRADTQYF
TRBV28	TRBJ2-7	-	CASSTHGAGSYEQYF
TRBV15	TRBJ1-2	-	CATSAITGLNYGYTF
TRBV6-1	TRBJ1-5	TRBD1	CASSERTGTGSF
TRBV12-3/TRBV12-4	TRBJ2-3	-	CASSFGQGGGTDTQYF
TRBV5-1	TRBJ2-7	TRBD2	CASSLASSGGASRGYEQYF
TRBV4-2	TRBJ1-2	-	CASSQDDRANYGYTF
TRBV10-3	TRBJ2-1	-	CAISSSLNEQFF
TRBV18	TRBJ2-5	-	CASSPTVEETQYF
TRBV20-1	TRBJ2-7	TRBD2	CSARGERGTYEQYF
TRBV10-3	TRBJ2-1	-	CAISSTRSPFNNEQFF
TRBV27	TRBJ1-6	-	CASSLSKIPGNNSPLHF
TRBV4-1	TRBJ1-2	-	CASSLALLEGYTF
TRBV20-1	TRBJ1-6	-	CSARGGNSPLHF
TRBV14	TRBJ2-1	-	CASSHNSGQGGNEQFF
TRBV5-4	TRBJ2-5	-	CASSLPKETQYF
TRBV12-3/TRBV12-4	TRBJ1-1	TRBD1	CASSLAGGKTEAFF